The 25 T cell receptor beta chains reported below all come from one sample, sequenced in a study of T cell responses to AZD1222 COVID-19 vaccine. The assay was immunoSEQ multiplex PCR, and TCRdb's table has in-frame clones only and misses some. The sample has under 120,000 clones, around 90% seen once. The sequences come from peripheral blood, collected on day 0 of AZD1222 vaccination. The receptor set was obtained from an adult in good health.

This clone was detected only a few times. The chain employs TRBV7-9 and TRBJ2-5; no clear D. In germline, CDR1 is SEHNR, CDR2 FQNEAQ (reference sequence). The V end lost 1 base, the J end lost 0 bases, and 9 bases lay between the germline ends. This CDR3 has 15 amino acids. CDR3 sequence: CASSLGTVYQETQYF. CDR3 in DNA: TGTGCCAGCAGCTTAGGAACAGTCTACCAAGAGACCCAGTACTTC.

The rearrangement joins TRBV3-1 (or the pseudogene TRBV3-2) to TRBJ2-7; TRBD1 agrees at 10 bases. Trimming at V came to 5 bases and at J to 2 bases, leaving 9 bases not matched to a gene. CDR1 is LGHDT and CDR2 is YNNKEL in the germline V gene (reference sequence). This CDR3 is built from 16 residues. CDR3 region: CASSRSLGQGAYEQYF. Written as DNA, the CDR3 is TGTGCCAGCAGCAGGTCACTTGGACAGGGGGCCTACGAGCAGTACTTC.

For the CDR3, the DNA is TGTGCCAGCAGAAGTACGGCCGGAAACACCATATATTTT. It translates to CASRSTAGNTIYF. The J gene is TRBJ1-3, the V gene TRBV25-1; D uncertain. The CDR3 has 13 residues. CDR1 is MGHDK, CDR2 SYGVNS, per germline. Trimming removed 6 bases at V and 4 bases at J, with 10 bases between.

The V call is TRBV7-2, the J call TRBJ2-3, with 7 nucleotides matching TRBD2. V shed 2 bases and J 11 bases; nucleotides not matched to a gene: 4. This CDR3 is built from 12 residues. Looked up from germline, CDR1 is SGHTA and CDR2 is FQGNSA. CDR3: CASSLIREGQYF. The CDR3 DNA reads as TGTGCCAGCAGCTTAATCAGGGAGGGGCAGTATTTT.

This clone was detected only once. This chain joins TRBV5-6 and TRBJ1-1; maybe TRBD1 (6 bases). V gave up 6 bases and J gave up 7 bases, with 16 bases separating them. This CDR3 has 13 residues. Germline lookup yields CDR1 SGHDT and CDR2 YYEEEE. This chain's CDR3 is CASTRGGANEAFF. CDR3 DNA sequence: TGTGCCAGCACCCGAGGGGGGGCCAATGAAGCTTTCTTT.

The V and J genes are TRBV19 and TRBJ1-1; the D is unclear. Looked up from germline, CDR1 is LNHDA and CDR2 is SQIVND (reference sequence). The CDR3 is 13 residues long. V lost 6 bases to trimming and J lost 5 bases, with 13 bases between them. The CDR3 protein is CASSQNVGTEAFF. CDR3 DNA sequence: TGTGCCAGTAGCCAAAATGTGGGGACTGAAGCTTTCTTT.

This clone has a handful of counts. The chain employs TRBV27 and TRBJ2-1; TRBD2 matches at 8 bases. Germline loops: CDR1 MNHEY, CDR2 SMNVEV (reference sequence). The V gene end was trimmed by 8 bases and the J gene end by 9 bases; junction bases not matched to a gene: 6. The CDR3 is made up of 12 amino acids. CDR3 in DNA: TGTGCCAGCTCGGGAGGGCCGGGTGAGCAGTTCTTC. This translates into CASSGGPGEQFF.

The chain is built from TRBV28 and TRBJ2-7; either TRBD1 or TRBD2 may fit D (5 bases each). This CDR3 is 14 amino acids long. The V end was cut by 5 bases, the J end by 6 bases, with 17 bases between. Germline V gene lookup returns CDR1 MDHEN and CDR2 SYDVKM. CDR3: CASSSPGRFAEQYF. The DNA of the CDR3 is TGTGCCAGCAGTAGTCCGGGACGGTTTGCCGAGCAGTACTTC.

The rearrangement links TRBV19 to TRBJ1-5, with 9 bases matching TRBD1. The V and J ends lost 1 base and 5 bases, in that order; junction bases with no gene match: 3. Germline V gene lookup returns CDR1 LNHDA and CDR2 SQIVND (reference sequence). The CDR3 covers 15 residues. DNA for the CDR3: TGTGCCAGTAGTATAGGGACAGGGGCCCATCAGCCCCAGCATTTT. It specifies CASSIGTGAHQPQHF.

The chain links TRBV6-2 or TRBV6-3 to TRBJ2-5; D might be TRBD2 (6 bases). There are 13 residues in the CDR3. V was trimmed by 5 bases and J by 4 bases, leaving 11 bases between them. Germline CDR1 MNHEY, CDR2 SVGEGT. The CDR3: CASSQWGVETQYF. Here the CDR3 DNA reads TGTGCCAGCAGTCAGTGGGGGGTAGAGACCCAGTACTTC.

This chain joins TRBV7-2 and TRBJ1-5; perhaps TRBD1 as D (6 bases). CDR1 is SGHTA, CDR2 FQGNSA, per germline. The ends were cut back, 1 base at V and 9 bases at J, with 16 bases in the middle. This CDR3 region has 15 residues. Here the CDR3 DNA reads TGTGCCAGCAGCTTAGAAGGGGGGCTCGGATTGCCCCAGCATTTT. Amino acid sequence: CASSLEGGLGLPQHF.

Written as DNA, the CDR3 is TGTGCCAGCAGCGTAGCTACGGGGGGCTGGACCCAGTACTTC. Its translation is CASSVATGGWTQYF. V gene TRBV9 combines with J gene TRBJ2-5, with D possibly matching TRBD2 (7 bases). Trimming removed 0 bases from V and 7 bases from J, with 13 bases in between. Germline loops: CDR1 SGDLS, CDR2 YYNGEE. CDR3 length: 14 residues.

J is TRBJ1-5 and V is TRBV7-3; D is uncertain. The V end lost 1 base, the J end lost 1 base, and 2 bases lay between the germline ends. Germline V gives CDR1 SGHTA, CDR2 FQGTGA. The CDR3 is 13 residues long. CDR3 loop: CASSLNSNQPQHF. The DNA of the CDR3 is TGTGCCAGCAGCTTAAACAGCAATCAGCCCCAGCATTTT.

This clone was seen a single time. V and J are TRBV29-1 and TRBJ2-7; 11 positions agree with TRBD2. V shed 7 bases and J 3 bases; nucleotides not matched to a gene: 11. Germline-derived CDR1 and CDR2 are SQVTM and ANQGSEA. The CDR3 is 15 amino acids. This chain's CDR3 is CSAISGLAEYYEQYF. CDR3 bases: TGCAGCGCTATATCGGGACTAGCGGAGTACTACGAGCAGTACTTC.

In this sample, this clone turned up once. This sequence joins TRBV3-1 (or the pseudogene TRBV3-2) and TRBJ1-6; 7 bases fit TRBD1. After removal of 1 base from V and 4 bases from J, the junction contained 4 bases not matched to a gene. In germline, CDR1 is LGHDT, CDR2 YNNKEL (reference sequence). The CDR3 contains 16 residues. DNA for the CDR3: TGTGCCAGCAGCCAAGGCGGGACAGATTATAATTCACCCCTCCACTTT. Amino acid sequence: CASSQGGTDYNSPLHF.

This rearrangement joins TRBV19 to TRBJ1-3; no reliable D call. V lost 4 bases and J lost 1, with 11 bases in between. This CDR3 comprises 15 residues. Germline V gene lookup returns CDR1 LNHDA and CDR2 SQIVND (reference sequence). The DNA for the CDR3 is TGTGCCAGTAGTAGAGCTCCGGGTTCTGGAAACACCATATATTTT. This sequence encodes CASSRAPGSGNTIYF.

This chain uses TRBV27 with TRBJ2-3; no reliable D call. The V gene lost 5 bases and the J gene lost 1 base, with 4 bases spanning the gap. Germline loops: CDR1 MNHEY, CDR2 SMNVEV (reference sequence). The CDR3 is 12 amino acids. CDR3 sequence (DNA): TGTGCCAGCAGTCAGTGCACAGATACGCAGTATTTT. The encoded protein is CASSQCTDTQYF.

The chain uses TRBV28 and TRBJ1-6; D is undetermined. V gave up 2 bases and J gave up 10 bases, with 12 bases separating them. Germline CDR1 reads MDHEN; CDR2 reads SYDVKM. The CDR3 covers 14 residues. Here the CDR3 DNA reads TGTGCCAGCAGTTTAAGGGAAGCGCGCTCACCCCTCCACTTT. Encoded protein: CASSLREARSPLHF.

The chain employs TRBV6-2 or TRBV6-3 and TRBJ2-7; 7 positions agree with TRBD1. V lost 6 bases, J lost 6 bases, and 11 bases stayed unmatched. CDR1 is MNHEY and CDR2 is SVGEGT in the germline V gene. The CDR3 is 14 amino acids. DNA for the CDR3: TGTGCCAGCAGCTCCACCGGGACAGCAACCGAGCAGTACTTC. Residues: CASSSTGTATEQYF.

J is TRBJ2-7 and V is TRBV6-1, with no clear D. This CDR3 has 13 residues. Germline-derived CDR1 and CDR2 are MNHNS and SASEGT. V was trimmed by 2 bases and J by 1 base, leaving 6 bases between them. CDR3: CASSERRSYEQYF. The CDR3 DNA sequence: TGTGCCAGCAGTGAACGCAGGTCCTACGAGCAGTACTTC.

The gene calls are TRBV14 and TRBJ1-2; 7 nucleotides align to TRBD1. Germline CDR1 is SGHDN and CDR2 is FVKESK. The CDR3 has 13 residues. Losses at the gene ends were 5 bases for V and 4 bases for J; bases not matched to a gene: 4. CDR3 protein: CASSSGGGYGYTF. Written as DNA, the CDR3 is TGTGCCAGCAGCTCAGGGGGGGGCTATGGCTACACCTTC.

This sequence joins TRBV7-8 and TRBJ2-3; TRBD2 matches at 10 bases. With 5 bases clipped from V and 4 bases from J, the junction kept 6 bases outside the gene matches. CDR3 length: 15 amino acids. Germline V gene sequence: CDR1 SGHVS, CDR2 FQNEAQ. The CDR3 region has the DNA TGTGCCAGCAGCCGAGCGGGGGGGAGGTCAGATACGCAGTATTTT. Protein: CASSRAGGRSDTQYF.

The chain combines TRBV29-1 with TRBJ2-6; the D gene is possibly TRBD1 (6 bases). The germline V and J ends were trimmed by 1 base and 0 bases, with 10 bases remaining between them. The CDR3 is 16 amino acids. Germline lookup yields CDR1 SQVTM and CDR2 ANQGSEA. Here the CDR3 DNA reads TGCAGCGTTGAAGGGGGGCTCGGCTCTGGGGCCAACGTCCTGACTTTC. Its protein is CSVEGGLGSGANVLTF.

This clone appeared once. The chain is built from TRBV7-2 and TRBJ1-2; the D gene is possibly TRBD1 (5 bases). V was shortened by 1 base and J by 1 base, with 10 bases between the two germline ends. The CDR3 spans 15 residues. Looked up from germline, CDR1 is SGHTA and CDR2 is FQGNSA. The CDR3 protein is CASSLDYGGNYGYTF. As DNA, the CDR3 is TGTGCCAGCAGCTTAGATTATGGGGGTAACTATGGCTACACCTTC.

The chain carries TRBV19 and TRBJ1-5; no clear D. CDR3 length: 14 residues. Trimming removed 6 bases at V and 0 bases at J, with 9 bases between. The V gene's germline CDR1 is LNHDA and CDR2 SQIVND (reference sequence). The chain's CDR3 is CASRSRNSNQPQHF. The CDR3 DNA reads as TGTGCCAGTAGGAGCAGAAATAGCAATCAGCCCCAGCATTTT.